This T cell receptor (beta chain) was sequenced for a study of shared clonotypes between healthy human individuals. V shed 4 bases, J shed 6 bases, and the junction held 8 bases outside the gene matches. The length of the CDR3 is 15 residues. The germline CDR1 and CDR2 sequences are SGHRS and YFSETQ. Using immunoSEQ multiplex PCR, the repertoire was profiled, and TCRdb retains in-frame clones only, with some absent. The data contain 800,000 to 1,200,000 clones, approximately 80% of them singletons. The source is a man aged 18 to 30 in good health. Some clones in this sample may be carry-over from other donors' samples. Material: memory CD4+ T cells from PBMCs. This sample's subset: CD45RA-negative fraction. V is TRBV5-1 and J is TRBJ2-7, with TRBD2 identical over 12 bases. CDR3 nucleotides: TGCGCCAGCAGCCCAACTAGCGGGAGGACCGGCGAGCAGTACTTC. Amino acids: CASSPTSGRTGEQYF.